Only one count was recorded for the clone carrying this T cell receptor (beta chain). This record belongs to a study of blood T cell repertoires in COVID-19. Per the original methods: It was from reference gene primer amplification that nucleated cell counts were estimated. Clones were read by immunoSEQ multiplex PCR, and TCRdb kept only the in-frame ones, dropping some. V and J calls and clone size come straight from that table; D and trimming were deduced from the DNA. The sample records under 250,000 clones, 82% being singletons. CDR3 size: 16 residues. Germline V gene sequence: CDR1 SGHKS, CDR2 YYEKEE (reference sequence). V was shortened by 4 bases and J by 1 base, with 17 bases between the two germline ends.

The rearrangement uses TRBV5-5 and TRBJ1-1, with a weak D call TRBD1 (5 bases). The sequence came from a woman aged 70-85 years with COVID-19, enrolled during active disease. Sequenced sample: peripheral blood. The CDR3 protein is CASSKPGAGKNTEAFF. CDR3 in DNA: TGTGCCAGCAGCAAGCCCGGGGCGGGGAAGAACACTGAAGCTTTCTTT.